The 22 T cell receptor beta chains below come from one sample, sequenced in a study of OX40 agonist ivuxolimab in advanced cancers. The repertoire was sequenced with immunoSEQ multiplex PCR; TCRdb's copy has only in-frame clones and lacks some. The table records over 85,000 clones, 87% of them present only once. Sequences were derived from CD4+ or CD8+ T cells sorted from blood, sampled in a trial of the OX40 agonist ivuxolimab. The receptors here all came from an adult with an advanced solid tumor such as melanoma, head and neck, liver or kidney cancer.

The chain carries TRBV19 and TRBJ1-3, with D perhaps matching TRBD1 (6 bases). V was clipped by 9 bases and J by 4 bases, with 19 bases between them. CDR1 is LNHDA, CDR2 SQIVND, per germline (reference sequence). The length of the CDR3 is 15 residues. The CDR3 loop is CASTPLRGSGNTIYF. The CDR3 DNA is TGTGCCAGCACCCCCCTCAGGGGATCAGGAAACACCATATATTTT.

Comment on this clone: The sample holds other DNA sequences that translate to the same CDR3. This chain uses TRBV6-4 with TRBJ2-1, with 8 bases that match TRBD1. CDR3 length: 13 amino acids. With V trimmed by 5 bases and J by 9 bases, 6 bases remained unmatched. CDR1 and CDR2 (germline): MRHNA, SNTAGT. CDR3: CASSRETGGEQFF. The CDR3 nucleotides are TGTGCCAGCAGTAGGGAAACAGGGGGTGAGCAGTTCTTC.

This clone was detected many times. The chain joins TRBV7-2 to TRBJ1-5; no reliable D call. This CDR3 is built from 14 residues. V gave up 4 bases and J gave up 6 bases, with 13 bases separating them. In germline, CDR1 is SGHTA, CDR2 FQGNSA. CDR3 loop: CASSSPGSSQPQHF. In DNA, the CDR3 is TGTGCCAGCAGCTCGCCGGGTAGTAGTCAGCCCCAGCATTTT.

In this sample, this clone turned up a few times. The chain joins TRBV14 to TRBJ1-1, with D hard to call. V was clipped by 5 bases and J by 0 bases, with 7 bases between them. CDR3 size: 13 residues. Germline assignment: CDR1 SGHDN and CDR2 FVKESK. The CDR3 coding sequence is TGTGCCAGCAGCAAAAGTATGAACACTGAAGCTTTCTTT. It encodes CASSKSMNTEAFF.

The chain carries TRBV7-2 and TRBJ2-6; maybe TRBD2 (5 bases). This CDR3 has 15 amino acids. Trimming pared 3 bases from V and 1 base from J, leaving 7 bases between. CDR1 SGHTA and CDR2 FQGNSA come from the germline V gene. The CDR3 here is CASSFGMSGANVLTF. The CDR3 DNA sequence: TGTGCCAGCAGCTTCGGGATGTCTGGGGCCAACGTCCTGACTTTC. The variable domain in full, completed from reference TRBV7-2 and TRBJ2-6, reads GAGVSQSPSNKVTEKGKDVELRCDPISGHTALYWYRQSLGQGLEFLIYFQGNSAPDKSGLPSDRFSAERTGGSVSTLTIQRTQQEDSAVYLCASSFGMSGANVLTFGAGSRLTVL.

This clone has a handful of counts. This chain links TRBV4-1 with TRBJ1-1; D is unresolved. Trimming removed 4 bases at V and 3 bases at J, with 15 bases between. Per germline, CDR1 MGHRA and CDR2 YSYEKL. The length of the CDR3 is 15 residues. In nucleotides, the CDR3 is TGCGCCAGCAGCCCACCTCTGACCCTGGACACTGAAGCTTTCTTT. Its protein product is CASSPPLTLDTEAFF.

The CDR3 loop is CASSLAREETQYF. CDR3 sequence (DNA): TGTGCCAGCAGCTTGGCAAGGGAAGAGACCCAGTACTTC. The V gene is TRBV5-4, the J gene TRBJ2-5; D is unresolved. CDR3 length: 13 residues. The V end was cut by 0 bases, the J end by 3 bases, with 6 bases between. Germline V gene data show CDR1 as SGHNT and CDR2 as YYREEE (reference sequence).

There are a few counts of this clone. CDR3 bases: TGTGCCAGCTCACCACGGACAGGGTACGATGGCTACACCTTC. Protein: CASSPRTGYDGYTF. V and J are TRBV18 and TRBJ1-2; 8 bases match TRBD1. The V gene end was trimmed by 1 base and the J gene end by 6 bases; junction bases not matched to a gene: 4. The CDR3 sequence is 14 residues long. Germline lookup yields CDR1 KGHSH and CDR2 LQKENI.

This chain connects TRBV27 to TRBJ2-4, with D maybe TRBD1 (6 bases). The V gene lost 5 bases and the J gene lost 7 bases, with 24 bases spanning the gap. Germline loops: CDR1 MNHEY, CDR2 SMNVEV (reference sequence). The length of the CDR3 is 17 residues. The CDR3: CASSVEGGRSGGNIQYF. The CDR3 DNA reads TGTGCCAGCAGTGTAGAAGGGGGAAGGTCGGGTGGGAACATTCAGTACTTC.

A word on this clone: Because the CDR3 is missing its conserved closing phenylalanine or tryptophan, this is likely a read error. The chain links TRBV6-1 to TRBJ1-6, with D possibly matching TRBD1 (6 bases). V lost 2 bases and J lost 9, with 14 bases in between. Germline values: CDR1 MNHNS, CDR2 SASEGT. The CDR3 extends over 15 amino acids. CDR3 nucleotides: TGTGCCAGCAGTGAAAGTCCTCAGGGGCTTTCACCCCTCCACCTT. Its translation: CASSESPQGLSPLHL.

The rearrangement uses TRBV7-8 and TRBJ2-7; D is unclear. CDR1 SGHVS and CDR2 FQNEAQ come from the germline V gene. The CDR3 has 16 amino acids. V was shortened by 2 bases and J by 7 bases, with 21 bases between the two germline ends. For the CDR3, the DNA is TGTGCCAGCAGCTTATTAGTGTTGATGGGTGAAAAAGAGCAGTACTTC. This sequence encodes CASSLLVLMGEKEQYF.

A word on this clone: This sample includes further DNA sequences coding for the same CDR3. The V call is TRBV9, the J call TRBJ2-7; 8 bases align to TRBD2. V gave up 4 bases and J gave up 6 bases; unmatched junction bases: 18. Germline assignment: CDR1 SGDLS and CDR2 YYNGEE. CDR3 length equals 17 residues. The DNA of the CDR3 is TGTGCCAGCAGCCTCCGAATGACTAGTTCGGCGGGGGGCGAGCAGTACTTC. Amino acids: CASSLRMTSSAGGEQYF.

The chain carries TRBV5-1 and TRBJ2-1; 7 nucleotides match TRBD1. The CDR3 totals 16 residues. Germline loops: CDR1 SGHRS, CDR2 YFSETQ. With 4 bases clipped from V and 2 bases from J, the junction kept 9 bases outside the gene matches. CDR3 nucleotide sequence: TGCGCCAGCAGCCCAGGGACAGCAGAAGCCTACAATGAGCAGTTCTTC. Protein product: CASSPGTAEAYNEQFF.

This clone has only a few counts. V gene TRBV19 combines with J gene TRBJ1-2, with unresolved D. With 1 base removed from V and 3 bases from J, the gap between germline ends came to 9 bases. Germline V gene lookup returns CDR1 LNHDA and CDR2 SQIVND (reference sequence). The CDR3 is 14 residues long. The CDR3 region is CASSIVRDHYGYTF. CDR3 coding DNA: TGTGCCAGTAGTATAGTGAGGGATCACTATGGCTACACCTTC.

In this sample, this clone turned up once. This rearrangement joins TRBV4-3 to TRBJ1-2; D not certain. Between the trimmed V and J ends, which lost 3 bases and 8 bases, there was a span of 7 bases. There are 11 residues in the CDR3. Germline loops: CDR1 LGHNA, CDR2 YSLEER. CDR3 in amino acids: CASSHLGGYTF. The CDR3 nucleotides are TGCGCCAGCAGCCACCTGGGGGGCTACACCTTC.

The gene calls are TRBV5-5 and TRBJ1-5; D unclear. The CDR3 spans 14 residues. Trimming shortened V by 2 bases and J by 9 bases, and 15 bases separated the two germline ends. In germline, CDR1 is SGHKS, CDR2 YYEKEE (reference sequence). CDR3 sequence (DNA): TGTGCCAGCAGCTTCCGATTGACCGCCGGGCCCCAGCATTTT. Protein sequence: CASSFRLTAGPQHF.

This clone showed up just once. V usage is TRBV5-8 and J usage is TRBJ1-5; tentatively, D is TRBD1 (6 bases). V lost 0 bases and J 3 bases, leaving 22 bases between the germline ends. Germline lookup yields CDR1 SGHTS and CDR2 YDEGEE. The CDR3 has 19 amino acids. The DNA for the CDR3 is TGTGCCAGCAGCTTGGACGCCTGGGGGCCTCAAAGAAACAATCAGCCCCAGCATTTT. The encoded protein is CASSLDAWGPQRNNQPQHF.

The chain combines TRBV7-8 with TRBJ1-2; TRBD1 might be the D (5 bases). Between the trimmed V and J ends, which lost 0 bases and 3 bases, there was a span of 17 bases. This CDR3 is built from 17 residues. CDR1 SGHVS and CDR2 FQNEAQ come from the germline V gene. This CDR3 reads CASSLARLGAIDYGYTF. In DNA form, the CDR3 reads TGTGCCAGCAGCTTAGCTCGACTTGGGGCCATAGACTATGGCTACACCTTC.

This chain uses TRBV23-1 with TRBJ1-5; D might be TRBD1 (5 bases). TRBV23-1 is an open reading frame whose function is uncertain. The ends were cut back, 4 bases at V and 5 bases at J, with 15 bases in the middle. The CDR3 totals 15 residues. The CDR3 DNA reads TGCGCCAGCAGTCTGGGGGGGTACTTGGATCAGCCCCAGCATTTT. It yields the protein CASSLGGYLDQPQHF.

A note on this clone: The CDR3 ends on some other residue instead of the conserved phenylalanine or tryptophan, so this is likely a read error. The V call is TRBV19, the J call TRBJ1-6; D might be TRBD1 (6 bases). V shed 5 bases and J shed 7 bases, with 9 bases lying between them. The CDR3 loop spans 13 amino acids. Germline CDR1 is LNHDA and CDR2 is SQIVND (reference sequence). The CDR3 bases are TGTGCCAGTAGTGATACAGGGAATTCACCCCTCCACCTT. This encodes CASSDTGNSPLHL.

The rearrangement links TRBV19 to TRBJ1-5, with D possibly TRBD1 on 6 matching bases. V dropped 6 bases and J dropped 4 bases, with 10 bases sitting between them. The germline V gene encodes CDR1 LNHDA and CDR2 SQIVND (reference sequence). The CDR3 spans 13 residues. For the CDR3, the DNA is TGTGCCAGTAGCCGGGACAAAAATCAGCCCCAGCATTTT. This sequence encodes CASSRDKNQPQHF.

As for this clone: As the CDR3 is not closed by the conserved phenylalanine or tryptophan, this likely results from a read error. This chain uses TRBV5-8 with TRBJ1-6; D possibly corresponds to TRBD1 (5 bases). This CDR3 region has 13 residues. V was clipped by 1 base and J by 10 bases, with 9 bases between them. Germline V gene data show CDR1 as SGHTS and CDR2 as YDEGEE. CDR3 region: CASSLTGESPLHL. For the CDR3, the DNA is TGTGCCAGCAGCTTGACGGGGGAATCACCCCTCCACCTT.